This T cell receptor (beta chain) was sequenced in a study of control samples from healthy donors and cancer patients. Germline V gene data show CDR1 as LNHDA and CDR2 as SQIVND (reference sequence). The CDR3 covers 15 residues. With 5 bases removed from V and 1 base from J, the gap between germline ends came to 13 bases. The method was immunoSEQ multiplex PCR; TCRdb's version includes in-frame clones alone and lacks a portion of them. The table lists fewer than 200,000 clones, over 85% of them singletons, with about 1.4% in the top ten. The J gene is TRBJ2-3, the V gene TRBV19; D might be TRBD1 or TRBD2, each matching 5 bases. Material for sequencing was blood. The receptor comes from a man aged 25-40 years in good health. CDR3 amino acids: CASSSGTGGTDTQYF. For the CDR3, the DNA is TGTGCCAGTAGTTCAGGGACCGGGGGCACAGATACGCAGTATTTT.